This section outlines one T cell receptor beta chain sequence together with its context. The data are from a study of blood T cell repertoires in COVID-19. Study overall: Acute-phase and convalescent COVID-19 samples originated in the United States, Italy and Spain. T cells, B-cell-depleted T cells, or PBMCs provided the cDNA or gDNA that served as material.

Recruited during active infection, patients (from Seattle) were subsequently followed longitudinally. As originally analysed: Cell counts per sample came from amplifying reference gene primers. Only in-frame clones appear in the TCRdb table, and some are missing; sequencing was by immunoSEQ multiplex PCR. Clonal size and the V and J genes are those of that table, whereas D and trimming came from the DNA. The profile shows roughly 390,000 clones, around 87% of them singletons. The CDR3 is 15 amino acids. Germline values: CDR1 SGHTA, CDR2 FQGNSA. V shed 5 bases and J 4 bases; nucleotides not matched to a gene: 9.

The J gene is TRBJ2-3, the V gene TRBV7-2; 7 bases line up with TRBD1. The sequencing sample was made of peripheral blood. The origin of this receptor is a young woman with COVID-19, enrolled during active disease. CDR3 in amino acids: CASSDRDSLADTQYF. The CDR3 DNA reads TGTGCCAGCAGCGACCGGGACAGCCTTGCAGATACGCAGTATTTT.